The 29 T cell receptor beta chains presented below share a single source sample, sequenced in a study of blood T cell repertoires in COVID-19. Sequencing used immunoSEQ multiplex PCR; TCRdb keeps in-frame clones, though not all of them. The data show 330,000 or so clones, 87% seen once. Sequenced material: peripheral blood. Receptors were obtained from a man aged 25 to 40 with COVID-19, enrolled during active disease.

The rearrangement joins TRBV27 to TRBJ1-4; a possible D gene is TRBD1 (6 bases). CDR1 is MNHEY and CDR2 is SMNVEV in the germline V gene (reference sequence). V lost 6 bases to trimming and J lost 0 bases, with 20 bases between them. This CDR3 spans 18 amino acids. As DNA, the CDR3 is TGTGCCAGCAGCCCCAAGGGGGGGGCCGCCGCAACTAATGAAAAACTGTTTTTT. Protein: CASSPKGGAAATNEKLFF.

The chain combines TRBV19 with TRBJ2-5; 7 bases agree with TRBD1. Per the germline V gene, CDR1 is LNHDA and CDR2 is SQIVND (reference sequence). The CDR3 totals 15 residues. With V trimmed by 5 bases and J by 1 base, 7 bases remained unmatched. CDR3 amino acids: CASSAWDRPQETQYF. CDR3 DNA sequence: TGTGCCAGTAGTGCGTGGGACAGACCCCAAGAGACCCAGTACTTC. Full variable domain (outside the CDR3, taken from reference TRBV19 and TRBJ2-5): DGGITQSPKYLFRKEGQNVTLSCEQNLNHDAMYWYRQDPGQGLRLIYYSQIVNDFQKGDIAEGYSVSREKKESFPLTVTSAQKNPTAFYLCASSAWDRPQETQYFGPGTRLLVL.

This chain joins TRBV7-8 and TRBJ1-1; TRBD1 might be the D (5 bases). The CDR3 contains 13 residues. V was trimmed by 4 bases and J by 1 base, leaving 7 bases between them. Germline lookup yields CDR1 SGHVS and CDR2 FQNEAQ. As DNA, the CDR3 is TGTGCCAGCAGCTGGGGGGGGAACACTGAAGCTTTCTTT. Translating gives CASSWGGNTEAFF. Filled out from reference TRBV7-8 and TRBJ1-1, the complete variable domain reads GAGVSQSPRYKVAKRGQDVALRCDPISGHVSLFWYQQALGQGPEFLTYFQNEAQLDKSGLPSDRFFAERPEGSVSTLKIQRTQQEDSAVYLCASSWGGNTEAFFGQGTRLTVV.

The V gene is TRBV5-1, the J gene TRBJ1-2; no firm D call. Per the germline V gene, CDR1 is SGHRS and CDR2 is YFSETQ. The CDR3 runs 15 residues. V lost 1 base and J 5 bases, leaving 15 bases between the germline ends. The CDR3 DNA sequence: TGCGCCAGCAGCTTGTCCCCTAACGAAAATTATGGCTACACCTTC. It specifies CASSLSPNENYGYTF.

The rearrangement uses TRBV9 and TRBJ2-1, with D possibly TRBD2 on 6 matching bases. This CDR3 comprises 18 residues. In germline, CDR1 is SGDLS, CDR2 YYNGEE. V was cut by 3 bases and J by 0 bases, with 19 bases left in between. CDR3 region: CASSARPGTFSSYNEQFF. In DNA form, the CDR3 reads TGTGCCAGCAGCGCCCGTCCCGGGACTTTTAGCTCCTACAATGAGCAGTTCTTC.

The gene calls are TRBV5-1 and TRBJ1-2; TRBD1 aligns across 7 bases. CDR3 length: 14 residues. The germline CDR1 and CDR2 sequences are SGHRS and YFSETQ. V dropped 4 bases and J dropped 6; count of bases not matched to a gene: 9. Written as DNA, the CDR3 is TGCGCCAGCAGCCCGACAGGGAGAGAAGATGGCTACACCTTC. Protein product: CASSPTGREDGYTF.

The chain employs TRBV19 and TRBJ2-2; 9 nucleotides match TRBD1. This CDR3 comprises 17 residues. The V gene end was trimmed by 4 bases and the J gene end by 4 bases; junction bases not matched to a gene: 10. Germline V lookup: CDR1 LNHDA, CDR2 SQIVND (reference sequence). The CDR3 is CASSTPRTGVRTGELFF. CDR3 in DNA: TGTGCCAGTAGTACCCCCCGGACAGGGGTGCGCACCGGGGAGCTGTTTTTT.

The rearrangement joins TRBV7-8 to TRBJ2-7; TRBD2 might be the D (5 bases). V gave up 3 bases and J gave up 5 bases, with 11 bases separating them. The CDR3 runs 13 residues. Per germline, CDR1 SGHVS and CDR2 FQNEAQ. In DNA, the CDR3 is TGTGCCAGCAGCTTCGTAGAGGGAGACGAGCAGTACTTC. Translating gives CASSFVEGDEQYF.

This sequence joins TRBV14 and TRBJ2-7; the D gene is possibly TRBD1 (6 bases). The germline CDR1 and CDR2 sequences are SGHDN and FVKESK. This CDR3 has 15 amino acids. V was cut by 4 bases and J by 2 bases, with 15 bases left in between. CDR3 residues: CASSLPGAGAYEQYF. As DNA, the CDR3 is TGTGCCAGCAGCCTTCCTGGGGCAGGGGCCTACGAGCAGTACTTC.

This rearrangement joins TRBV5-1 to TRBJ2-1; 7 nucleotides match TRBD1. The CDR3 contains 14 residues. V lost 1 base, J lost 6 bases, and 4 bases stayed unmatched. Germline lookup yields CDR1 SGHRS and CDR2 YFSETQ. CDR3 DNA sequence: TGCGCCAGCAGCTTGCAGTCAGGGGGCAATGAGCAGTTCTTC. This encodes CASSLQSGGNEQFF.

The J gene is TRBJ1-6, the V gene TRBV25-1, with 7 positions matching TRBD1. The CDR3 is 16 amino acids. J gave up 5 bases and V 1 base, and 5 bases lay outside the gene matches. Germline loops: CDR1 MGHDK, CDR2 SYGVNS. Written as DNA, the CDR3 is TGTGCCAGCAGTGAATCGGGCAGGGGGGATAATTCACCCCTCCACTTT. Its translation: CASSESGRGDNSPLHF.

J is TRBJ1-2 and V is TRBV29-1; no definite D call. The CDR3 contains 13 residues. Between the trimmed V and J ends, which lost 6 bases and 5 bases, there was a span of 16 bases. Germline CDR1 SQVTM, CDR2 ANQGSEA. CDR3 protein: CSVRGLNLYGYTF. Written as DNA, the CDR3 is TGCAGCGTCCGTGGACTTAATCTATATGGCTACACCTTC.

The J gene is TRBJ1-2, the V gene TRBV7-9; D perhaps matches TRBD1 (6 bases). The CDR3 totals 15 residues. The germline V gene encodes CDR1 SEHNR and CDR2 FQNEAQ (reference sequence). V was clipped by 1 base and J by 2 bases, with 11 bases between them. The CDR3 sequence is CASSLGGGDNYGYTF. For the CDR3, the DNA is TGTGCCAGCAGCTTAGGAGGGGGGGACAACTATGGCTACACCTTC.

The sample holds one count of this clone. The CDR3 sequence: CASSVEPNQPQHF. As DNA, the CDR3 is TGTGCCAGTAGTGTGGAGCCGAATCAGCCCCAGCATTTT. V usage is TRBV19 and J usage is TRBJ1-5; D remains unclear. This CDR3 is built from 13 residues. V was shortened by 5 bases and J by 4 bases, with 9 bases between the two germline ends. From germline, CDR1 is LNHDA and CDR2 SQIVND (reference sequence).

The rearrangement links TRBV3-1 (or the pseudogene TRBV3-2) to TRBJ1-2; 8 bases align to TRBD1. Trimming cost V 4 bases and J 1 base; bases outside gene matches: 2. In germline, CDR1 is LGHDT, CDR2 YNNKEL (reference sequence). The CDR3 is made up of 14 amino acids. The CDR3 protein is CASSPTGVNYGYTF. CDR3 DNA sequence: TGTGCCAGCAGCCCGACAGGGGTTAACTATGGCTACACCTTC.

V usage is TRBV14 and J usage is TRBJ1-2; 8 nucleotides agree with TRBD1. Germline V gene lookup returns CDR1 SGHDN and CDR2 FVKESK. V dropped 4 bases and J dropped 5; count of bases not matched to a gene: 0. The CDR3 extends over 12 amino acids. The CDR3 DNA reads TGTGCCAGCAGCCGACAGGGGTATGGCTACACCTTC. The encoded protein is CASSRQGYGYTF.

The chain couples TRBV7-2 to TRBJ2-3; weak D call: TRBD2 (5 bases). This CDR3 contains 15 residues. The germline gives CDR1 SGHTA, CDR2 FQGNSA. V dropped 0 bases and J dropped 5 bases, with 12 bases sitting between them. CDR3 nucleotide sequence: TGTGCCAGCAGCTTAGCGATGGACTCCGGAGATACGCAGTATTTT. Translating it yields CASSLAMDSGDTQYF.

The V call is TRBV19, the J call TRBJ1-2, with D unclear. Per germline, CDR1 LNHDA and CDR2 SQIVND (reference sequence). The CDR3 covers 15 residues. V was shortened by 5 bases and J by 5 bases, with 18 bases between the two germline ends. DNA of the CDR3: TGTGCCAGTAGTGAGAGCCGCATAACCTTTTATGGCTACACCTTC. It codes for CASSESRITFYGYTF.

The J gene is TRBJ2-3, the V gene TRBV7-8; D is unclear. This CDR3 comprises 15 residues. CDR1 is SGHVS, CDR2 FQNEAQ, per germline. Trimming shortened V by 2 bases and J by 2 bases, and 11 bases separated the two germline ends. The DNA of the CDR3 is TGTGCCAGCAGCTTATACAGAACTTTCACAGATACGCAGTATTTT. This encodes CASSLYRTFTDTQYF.

The chain joins TRBV28 to TRBJ2-1; D call uncertain. With 1 base removed from V and 4 bases from J, the gap between germline ends came to 14 bases. This CDR3 comprises 16 residues. Germline CDR1 MDHEN, CDR2 SYDVKM. CDR3 in amino acids: CASSLSSTPRYNEQFF. Here the CDR3 DNA reads TGTGCCAGCAGTTTATCCTCAACACCCCGATACAATGAGCAGTTCTTC.

The gene calls are TRBV5-4 and TRBJ2-1; 8 nucleotides agree with TRBD2. The J segment lost 4 bases and the V segment lost 4 bases, leaving 7 bases of the junction unmatched. Germline V lookup: CDR1 SGHNT, CDR2 YYREEE (reference sequence). The CDR3 is 15 amino acids. The CDR3 bases are TGTGCCAGCAGCCGGACTAGCTCAAGTTACAATGAGCAGTTCTTC. Encoded protein: CASSRTSSSYNEQFF.

A few counts support this clone. This sequence joins TRBV2 and TRBJ1-2; TRBD1 agrees at 8 bases. CDR1 and CDR2 from the germline V gene are SNHLY and FYNNEI. The CDR3 is 12 amino acids. The V and J ends lost 6 bases and 14 bases, in that order; junction bases with no gene match: 11. CDR3: CASRYTTGTGTF. CDR3 nucleotide sequence: TGTGCCAGCAGGTATACTACCGGGACAGGTACCTTC.

V usage is TRBV10-3 and J usage is TRBJ2-5, with 16 bases aligning to TRBD2. Germline CDR1 is ENHRY and CDR2 is SYGVKD. This CDR3 has 20 amino acids. J gave up 4 bases and V 6 bases, and 17 bases lay outside the gene matches. As DNA, the CDR3 is TGTGCCATCAGACCGGGACTAGCGGGAGGGCGGGGACGTGGGGGAGAGACCCAGTACTTC. Its translation: CAIRPGLAGGRGRGGETQYF.

V is TRBV6-2 or TRBV6-3 and J is TRBJ1-1; a possible D gene is TRBD1 (5 bases). Germline V CDR1 and CDR2: MNHEY, SVGEGT. The CDR3 contains 15 residues. V gave up 5 bases and J gave up 0 bases, with 13 bases separating them. The CDR3 protein is CASSPLRAMNTEAFF. The CDR3 bases are TGTGCCAGCAGTCCCCTCAGGGCAATGAACACTGAAGCTTTCTTT.

The rearrangement joins TRBV7-8 to TRBJ1-5; D is perhaps TRBD1 (6 bases). Germline loops: CDR1 SGHVS, CDR2 FQNEAQ. The V gene lost 5 bases and the J gene lost 4 bases, with 21 bases spanning the gap. The CDR3 sequence is 17 residues long. CDR3 residues: CASSARVGQTRNQPQHF. The CDR3 DNA follows: TGTGCCAGCAGCGCTCGTGTGGGACAAACCCGAAATCAGCCCCAGCATTTT.

J is TRBJ1-1 and V is TRBV18; D not certain. There are 13 residues in the CDR3. V was pared by 2 bases and J by 3 bases, with 7 bases between. The V gene's germline CDR1 is KGHSH and CDR2 LQKENI. The DNA for the CDR3 is TGTGCCAGCTCACCATTACTAGACACTGAAGCTTTCTTT. Protein: CASSPLLDTEAFF.

The chain couples TRBV5-1 to TRBJ1-1; D perhaps matches TRBD1 (6 bases). This CDR3 has 15 amino acids. CDR1 and CDR2 (germline): SGHRS, YFSETQ. Deletions cut 3 bases from V and 1 base from J, with 13 bases between. The CDR3 loop is CASSSKQGANTEAFF. CDR3 bases: TGCGCCAGCAGCTCAAAACAGGGAGCGAACACTGAAGCTTTCTTT.

This clone showed up just once. The chain uses TRBV15 and TRBJ2-5; TRBD2 matches at 9 bases. The CDR3 length is 15 residues. The V segment lost 0 bases and the J segment 5 bases; nucleotides outside the gene matches: 4. CDR1 is LNHNV and CDR2 is YYDKDF in the germline V gene (reference sequence). CDR3: CATSREREGWETQYF. In DNA form, the CDR3 reads TGTGCCACCAGCAGAGAGCGGGAGGGTTGGGAGACCCAGTACTTC.

V gene TRBV3-1 (or the pseudogene TRBV3-2) combines with J gene TRBJ2-3, with 8 bases identical to TRBD2. Trimming removed 5 bases from V and 2 bases from J; junction bases left unmatched: 9. This CDR3 comprises 16 residues. Per the germline V gene, CDR1 is LGHDT and CDR2 is YNNKEL (reference sequence). This CDR3 reads CASSGYGLANTDTQYF. Here the CDR3 DNA reads TGTGCCAGCAGCGGATATGGACTAGCCAACACAGATACGCAGTATTTT.